A selection of T cell receptor beta chains follows, all from one sample in a study of shared clonotypes between healthy human individuals. Produced via immunoSEQ multiplex PCR; TCRdb's table is partial and in-frame only. The top ten hold approximately 1.6% of the sample, which has roughly 2,000,000 clones, around 93% seen once. Sequencing was done on a sample of naive CD8+ T cells from PBMCs. These receptors were obtained from a man aged 18 to 30 in good health. Some clones in this sample may be carry-over from other donors' samples. Both conserved end residues are trimmed from each CDR3.

>TRBJ2-7|TRBV6-1
ASSEAGQIYEQY
>TRBJ1-2|TRBV27
ASSSPPQPGYT
>TRBJ1-2|TRBV12-2
ASRAQGGWYGYT
>TRBJ2-7|TRBV5-4
ASSPLTGTQSSYEQY
>TRBJ2-7|TRBV7-9
ASSPFAGSDSYEQY
>TRBJ1-3|TRBV9
ASSYSGNTIY
>TRBJ2-2|TRBV9
ASTGKKGPAGELF
>TRBJ1-4|TRBV27
ASRTGGYTNEKLF
>TRBJ1-3|TRBV9
ASSRADSGNTIY
>TRBJ2-1|TRBV7-9
ASSLGTSGVYNEQF
>TRBJ2-7|TRBV7-6
ASSLGLAGVYEQY
>TRBJ2-7|TRBV25-1
ASRDRGDYEQY
>TRBJ2-1|TRBV5-5
ASSFGANEQF
>TRBJ2-3|TRBV28
ASSLDREGITDTQY
>TRBJ2-7|TRBV11-2
ASSLGVYIARYEQY
>TRBJ1-5|TRBV27
ASSLGVTSPQH
>TRBJ1-2|TRBV27
ASSTTGTPYGYT
>TRBJ2-1|TRBV9
ASSVSSGNNEQF
>TRBJ2-7|TRBV29-1
SGLTWGYEQY
>TRBJ2-7|TRBV7-6
ASSPGRGSYEQY
>TRBJ1-1|TRBV15
ATSRDSGTEAF
>TRBJ2-1|TRBV28
ASSLTGNDEQF
>TRBJ2-7|TRBV4-2
ASSQDAGSSYEQY
>TRBJ1-1|TRBV11-2
ASSTTEPNTEAF
>TRBJ2-7|TRBV9
ASSVKSVGPSPFEQY
>TRBJ2-7|TRBV13
ASSLGITSYEQY
>TRBJ2-7|TRBV7-9
ASSSPASAPNTYEQY
>TRBJ2-7|TRBV5-1
ASSFTGAYEQY
>TRBJ2-7|TRBV27
ASSSGRGYEQY
>TRBJ1-3|TRBV28
ASSPLEGQGNTIY
>TRBJ1-1|TRBV12-5
ASRGGRNTEAF
>TRBJ2-2|TRBV7-8
ASSADDRGFHGELF